The sequence of this TCR beta chain was determined in a study of blood T cell repertoires in COVID-19. Profiling relied on immunoSEQ multiplex PCR, and the TCRdb table lists in-frame clones only, not all of them. The sample yields some 150,000 clones, about 85% seen once. The receptor was isolated from a man in his sixties with COVID-19, enrolled during active disease. Material for sequencing was peripheral blood.

CDR3 coding DNA: TGTGCCAGCAGCTCCCGGGGGGATGTGTGGGGCTACACCTTC. Its translation is CASSSRGDVWGYTF. The gene calls are TRBV7-2 and TRBJ1-2, with D possibly matching TRBD1 (5 bases). The V end lost 4 bases, the J end lost 8 bases, and 17 bases lay between the germline ends. The germline V gene encodes CDR1 SGHTA and CDR2 FQGNSA. This CDR3 is 14 amino acids long.